The following is a TCR beta chain sequence with its context. The specificity of this receptor is unknown. Base qualities are not at hand, and no much larger clone is one base apart. The time point label, read with the paper, signifies: baseline, week 1 (first vaccination visit). The treatment or condition label here, explained by the study, means: pre-vaccination baseline after standard-of-care therapy. All donors had newly diagnosed IDH1-mutant astrocytomas of WHO grade 3 or 4 that showed loss of nuclear ATRX. The samples were drawn from NOA16, a multicentre, single-arm, open-label phase I trial in Germany that tested a mutant IDH1 peptide vaccine in humans for the first time. Visit V03 blood draws served as the baseline sample for immunogenicity testing. Genomic DNA for TCRB sequencing was isolated from EDTA blood with the DNeasy Blood and Tissue Kit. Libraries were made using the immunoSEQ multiplex PCR assay. Following the manufacturer's protocol, the hsTCRB Kit was used to amplify rearranged TCR beta chain sequences. Sequencing of TCRB libraries was carried out on an Illumina MiSeq. The study's processing was this. Demultiplexing, trimming and gene mapping were performed with the kit vendor's proprietary platform. The source is immuneACCESS, and TCRdb retained only in-frame sequences with V and J called. Part of the clones is not carried over; for the studies checked, unresolved V genes explain less than half of this, and the remainder is unexplained. The DNA was the basis for D and trimming; V, J and clone size are from that table. The sample records roughly 15,000 clones, roughly nine tenths of which are singletons. The ten largest clonotypes hold roughly 10% of the sample.

Ends trimmed: V by 1 base, J by 2 bases; bases unmatched to a gene: 5. CDR1 LGHNA and CDR2 YNFKEQ were looked up in the germline V gene. Taken from cysteine to phenylalanine, the CDR3 has 16 residues. Only CDR3 DNA remains: 48 bases, in frame from the first base. This record comes from a study of a mutant IDH1 vaccine in newly diagnosed glioma (dated by TCRdb to the early 2020s). Turning to the overall study: Of the 30 to 35 treated patients, approximately 62% were male and around 38% were female, and a mean age of roughly 37 years was recorded. Prior to enrollment, patients had been given standard therapy consisting of radiotherapy alone, temozolomide alone, or radiochemotherapy with temozolomide, with the combination given to most patients. Peripheral blood was collected at six visits: V03 (baseline), V05, V07, V10, V12 and V13. For exploratory analyses, around 23 treated patients had longitudinal TCRB deep sequencing done wherever samples were available. General findings and caveats noted by the study authors: The authors noted that analyses of patient blood samples could not be reproduced because of sample limitations. PBMC samples for TCRB deep sequencing were selected based on availability. Vaccine-induced immune responses across multiple MHC alleles were detected in about 92% of patients. Changes in the top peripheral T cell clonotypes picked up by TCRB sequencing did not appear to be linked to pseudoprogression.

The input for sequencing was PBMCs, taken from a glioma patient treated with radiotherapy, temozolomide or both. This receptor was obtained from a woman in her 40s with glioma. Some clones in this sample may be carry-over from other donors' samples. The chain was built from TRBV4-2 and TRBJ1-1, and 9 bases in between align with TRBD1. The CDR3: CASSQVETGGNTEAFF. The sequenced DNA is TGTGCCAGCAGCCAAGTTGAGACAGGGGGAAACACTGAAGCTTTCTTT.